This TCR beta chain appears in the sequencing data of a study of blood T cell repertoires in COVID-19. Looking at the study overall: T cells, B-cell-depleted T cells, or PBMCs provided the cDNA or gDNA that served as material.

The count of this clone is one. Clones were read by immunoSEQ multiplex PCR, and TCRdb kept only the in-frame ones, dropping some. This sample carries 25,000 to 35,000 clones, 87% of them seen once, and the ten largest clones take more than 5%. The sample consisted of peripheral blood. This TCR was sampled from a man aged 55-75 years with active COVID-19.

In DNA, the CDR3 is TGCGCCAGCAGTGAGCCGACAGGGTTTTCACCCCTCCACTTT. Protein: CASSEPTGFSPLHF. This chain joins TRBV10-2 and TRBJ1-6; 7 positions agree with TRBD1. V was pared by 2 bases and J by 9 bases, with 4 bases of the junction left unmatched. The CDR3 covers 14 residues. Germline CDR1 WSHSY, CDR2 SAAADI.